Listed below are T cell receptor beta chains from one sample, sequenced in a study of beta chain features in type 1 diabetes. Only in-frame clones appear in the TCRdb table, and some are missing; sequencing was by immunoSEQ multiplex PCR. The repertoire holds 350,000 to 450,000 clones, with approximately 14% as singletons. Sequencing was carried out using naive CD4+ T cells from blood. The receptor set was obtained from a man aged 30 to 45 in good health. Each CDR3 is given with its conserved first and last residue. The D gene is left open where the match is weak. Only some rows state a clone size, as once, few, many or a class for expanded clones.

TGTGCCAGCAGCTTAGGAAGAAATGGCTACACCTTC,CASSLGRNGYTF,NA,NA,TRBV7-2,TRBJ1-2
TGTGCCAGCTCAACTCTAGCGGGGATTAATGAGCAGTTCTTC,CASSTLAGINEQFF,few,TRBD2,TRBV2,TRBJ2-1
TGCAGCGTTGCCACAGGGACTAACTATGGCTACACCTTC,CSVATGTNYGYTF,NA,NA,TRBV29-1,TRBJ1-2
TGTGCCAGCAGCTTAGTTCGCGGGTTAGGGGAGACCCAGTACTTC,CASSLVRGLGETQYF,NA,NA,TRBV7-2,TRBJ2-5
TGTGCCAGCTCACCCCTCCCAACAGGGAAAGAGACCCAGTACTTC,CASSPLPTGKETQYF,few,NA,TRBV18,TRBJ2-5
TGCGCCAGCAGCCAGGACAGCTACACCGGGGAGCTGTTTTTT,CASSQDSYTGELFF,NA,NA,TRBV4-3,TRBJ2-2
TGTGCCTGGAGTGTATCCCGTTCTTCTGAAGCTTTCTTT,CAWSVSRSSEAFF,NA,NA,TRBV30,TRBJ1-1
TGCAGCGCTCATCAACGGGAGGTGTGGACAGATACGCAGTATTTT,CSAHQREVWTDTQYF,few,TRBD2,TRBV29-1,TRBJ2-3
TGTGCCAGCAGCTTAGTTAACACTGAAGCTTTCTTT,CASSLVNTEAFF,NA,NA,TRBV7-9,TRBJ1-1
TGTGCCAGCAGCTTAGCGCGGGTTAATTATTCACCCCTCCACTTT,CASSLARVNYSPLHF,NA,NA,TRBV7-8,TRBJ1-6
TGTGCCTGGAGAGATAGCTATAGCAATCAGCCCCAGCATTTT,CAWRDSYSNQPQHF,NA,NA,TRBV30,TRBJ1-5
TGCGCCAGCAGCTCGGGAGCCTACGAGCAGTACTTC,CASSSGAYEQYF,few,NA,TRBV5-1,TRBJ2-7
TGTGCCAGCAGCTTGGGACTAACCGATACGCAGTATTTT,CASSLGLTDTQYF,few,TRBD2,TRBV7-2,TRBJ2-3
TGTGCCAGCAGCGTAGTGCCAGCGGGGGCGAAGCTTGCCGGGGAGCTGTTTTTT,CASSVVPAGAKLAGELFF,few,TRBD2,TRBV9,TRBJ2-2
TGCAGCGTGACCGGGACAGGGTTTACTTTAGGTGGCTACACCTTC,CSVTGTGFTLGGYTF,NA,TRBD1,TRBV29-1,TRBJ1-2
TGCGCCAGCAGCTCAGACTACGAGCAGTACTTC,CASSSDYEQYF,few,NA,TRBV5-1,TRBJ2-7